The entry that follows covers one TCR beta chain sequence. The antigen is not known. Profiling relied on immunoSEQ multiplex PCR, and the TCRdb table lists in-frame clones only, not all of them. The table includes more than 7,000 clones, about 88% detected once. These data are taken from a study of OX40 agonist ivuxolimab in advanced cancers. The overall study: Under the entry rules, prior anti-PD-1, anti-PD-L1 or anti-CTLA-4 therapy was allowed, and around 36% had some. Partial responses were achieved by three patients, one with hepatocellular carcinoma and two with cutaneous melanoma.

Study conclusions and caveats: CD4+ and CD8+ T cells in blood underwent clonal expansion by week 6 at 0.1 to 3.0 mg/kg.

This CDR3 is built from 15 residues. V shed 0 bases and J 5 bases; nucleotides not matched to a gene: 4. Germline loops: CDR1 SGHTA, CDR2 FQGNSA. The sample here was CD4+ or CD8+ T cells sorted from blood, taken in a trial of the OX40 agonist ivuxolimab. The source of this sequence is an adult with an advanced solid tumor such as melanoma, head and neck, liver or kidney cancer. The V gene is TRBV7-2, the J gene TRBJ2-5, with TRBD2 matching over 9 bases. The CDR3 is CASSLAARGGETQYF. The CDR3 nucleotides read TGTGCCAGCAGCTTAGCGGCGCGGGGGGGTGAGACCCAGTACTTC.